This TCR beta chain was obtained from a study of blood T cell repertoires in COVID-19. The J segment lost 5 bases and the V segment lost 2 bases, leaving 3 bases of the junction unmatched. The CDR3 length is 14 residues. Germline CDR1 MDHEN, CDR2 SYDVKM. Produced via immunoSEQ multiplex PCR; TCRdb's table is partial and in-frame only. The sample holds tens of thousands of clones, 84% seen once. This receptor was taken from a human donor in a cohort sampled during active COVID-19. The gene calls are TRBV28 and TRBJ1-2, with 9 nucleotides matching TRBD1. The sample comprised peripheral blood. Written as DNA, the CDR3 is TGTGCCAGCAGTTTAAGGGGGACAGGGTATGGCTACACCTTC. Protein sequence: CASSLRGTGYGYTF.